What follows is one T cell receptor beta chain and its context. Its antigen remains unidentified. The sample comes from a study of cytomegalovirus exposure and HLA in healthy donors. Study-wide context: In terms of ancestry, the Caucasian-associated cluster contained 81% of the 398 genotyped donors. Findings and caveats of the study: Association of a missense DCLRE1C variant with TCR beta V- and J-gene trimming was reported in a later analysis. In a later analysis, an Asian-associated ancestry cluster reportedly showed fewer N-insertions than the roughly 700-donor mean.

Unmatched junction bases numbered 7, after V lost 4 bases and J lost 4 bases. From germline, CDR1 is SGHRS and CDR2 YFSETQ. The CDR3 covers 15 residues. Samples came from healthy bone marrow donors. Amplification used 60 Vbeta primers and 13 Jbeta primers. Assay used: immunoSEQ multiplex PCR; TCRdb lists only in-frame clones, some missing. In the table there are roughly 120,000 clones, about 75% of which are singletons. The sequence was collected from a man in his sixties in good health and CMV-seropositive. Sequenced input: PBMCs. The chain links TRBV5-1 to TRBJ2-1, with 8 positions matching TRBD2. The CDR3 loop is CASSTLAGTYNEQFF. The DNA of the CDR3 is TGCGCCAGCAGCACCCTAGCGGGTACGTACAATGAGCAGTTCTTC.